This T cell receptor beta chain was captured in a study of shared T cell receptors in the human thymus. Germline trimming cut 0 bases from V and 0 bases from J; bases unmatched to any gene: 18. CDR3 length: 21 residues. Germline V lookup: CDR1 LGHNA, CDR2 YNFKEQ. Here immunoSEQ multiplex PCR was the method, and the copy in TCRdb shows in-frame clones only, minus some. This table holds about 660,000 clones, more than 75% found once. A further study also used this sample, focusing on human thymus T cells.

This clonotype was sampled from a boy in the first two years of life with a congenital heart defect. The sequenced sample consisted of thymocytes. The genes are TRBV4-2 and TRBJ2-7; 9 bases fit TRBD1. The CDR3 protein is CASSQDRGQGISGPFSYEQYF. Written as DNA, the CDR3 is TGTGCCAGCAGCCAAGATAGGGGACAGGGAATTAGCGGGCCCTTCTCCTACGAGCAGTACTTC.